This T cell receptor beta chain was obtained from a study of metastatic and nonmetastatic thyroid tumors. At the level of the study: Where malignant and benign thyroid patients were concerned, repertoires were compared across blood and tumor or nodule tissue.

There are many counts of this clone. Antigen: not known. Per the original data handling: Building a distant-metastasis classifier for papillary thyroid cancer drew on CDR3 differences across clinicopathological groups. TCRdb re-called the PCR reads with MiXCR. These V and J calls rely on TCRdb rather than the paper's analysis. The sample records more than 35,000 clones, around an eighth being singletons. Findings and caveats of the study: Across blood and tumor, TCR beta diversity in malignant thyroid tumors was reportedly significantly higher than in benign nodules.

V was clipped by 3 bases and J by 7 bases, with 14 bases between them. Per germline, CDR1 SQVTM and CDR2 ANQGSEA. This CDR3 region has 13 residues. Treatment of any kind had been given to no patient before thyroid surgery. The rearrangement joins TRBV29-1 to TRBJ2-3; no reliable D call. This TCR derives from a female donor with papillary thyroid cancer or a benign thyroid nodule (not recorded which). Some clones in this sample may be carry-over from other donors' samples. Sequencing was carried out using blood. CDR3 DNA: TGCAGCGTTGACAGCCAGGATAGAAATACGCAGTATTTT. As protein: CSVDSQDRNTQYF.